This T cell receptor (beta chain) is drawn from a study of CD8 T cells in seronegative destructive rheumatoid arthritis (TCRdb year 2020). Study-level background: Biological drugs were being received by seven of the eight CND-RA patients at the time of sampling. Comparison cohorts of seropositive RA, seronegative RA and healthy controls came from an earlier published TCRbeta dataset rather than new sequencing. Peripheral CD8+ TCRbeta repertoires were compared between CCP-negative destructive rheumatoid arthritis (CND-RA) patients and newly diagnosed seropositive RA, seronegative RA and healthy controls.

What the study reported, not specific to this receptor: The small size of the CND-RA cohort was noted as a limitation of the study. Across the roughly 110,000 clonotypes tested, no public clonotype enrichment remained significant after Benjamini-Hochberg correction. A distinct set of enriched public clonotypes appeared to be present in CND-RA patients, and the authors interpreted this finding as support for a separate disease subset. More CMV-reactive and fewer influenza A-reactive CD8+ TCRbeta sequences were observed in CND-RA repertoires than in controls and other RA subtypes. Without diagnostic samples, TCR repertoire differences may partly reflect poor disease control over the years rather than being present at onset. After adjustment for age, less diverse and more clonal CD8+ TCRbeta repertoires appeared to be present in CND-RA patients than in other RA subtypes.

From the germline V gene, CDR1 is SGDLS and CDR2 is YYNGEE. Trimmed from V: 4 bases; trimmed from J: 0 bases; junction bases lacking a gene match: 9. From the cysteine up to the phenylalanine, the CDR3 has a length of 17 residues. The entry retains the CDR3 DNA only, 51 bases that are in frame from base 1. A negative result on the clinical CCP2 antibody test was shown by CND-RA patients, and progression of joint destruction was observed despite active therapy. Every CND-RA patient showed typical joint destruction in the wrists and ankles and had failed conventional anti-rheumatic therapy. Sampling of CND-RA patients was performed not at diagnosis but after long disease histories, which spanned decades in several cases. Each patient provided roughly 49 millilitres of EDTA-anticoagulated peripheral blood. Peripheral blood mononuclear cells were isolated by Ficoll-Paque PLUS density gradient separation. CD8+ cells were isolated from fresh or cryopreserved PBMCs by AutoMACS magnetic bead positive selection, with purity checked by flow cytometry. Nucleospin Tissue or Tissue XS kits were used to extract genomic DNA, which was then quantified on a Qubit 2.0 fluorometer.

Regarding this clone: Its antigen is unknown. Base qualities are missing; no much larger clone stands one base away.

Genomic DNA from CD8+ cells was used for TCRbeta sequencing, which was performed according to the manufacturer's instructions. The immunoSEQ assay was used for TCRbeta sequencing, which was carried out at a genomics technology centre in Finland. Under the source paper's analysis protocol: Clonotype tables generated by the immunoSEQ preprocessing pipeline were converted into VDJtools format, and non-productive clonotypes were filtered out. Samples with fewer than 10,000 reads were excluded, the remaining samples were subsampled to 10,000 reads, and most of the eight CND-RA samples were retained. Using the VDJtools CalcDiversityStats function on data subsampled to 10,000 reads, the Shannon-Wiener, Simpson and clonality indices were calculated. Non-singleton TCRbeta clonotypes were hard-matched, with no mismatches allowed, against VDJdb to infer antigen specificity. CDR3 sequences that differed by one amino acid (Hamming distance 1) were grouped together into clusters with potentially shared antigen targets. After each group was resampled to six samples, one-sided Fisher's exact tests checked public clonotypes for group enrichment, with the whole procedure repeated ten times. The table was pulled from immuneACCESS by TCRdb, which kept in-frame rearrangements only. Such tables lose some clones; where checked, under half of the loss comes from unresolved V genes, and the rest has no known cause. The V and J calls and clone size were taken over from that table, and D and trimming were inferred from the DNA. In all, the sample holds over 4,000 clones, and approximately 72% of those were seen once. Jointly, the top ten make up roughly a third of the sample.

Sequenced material: CD8+ T cells from blood. The TCR was taken from a woman aged 50-70 years with seronegative destructive rheumatoid arthritis. The chain uses TRBV9 and TRBJ2-5; 10 middle bases align to TRBD1. The CDR3 reads as follows: CASSQPTGGADQETQYF. The DNA sequence is as follows: TGTGCCAGCAGCCAACCGACAGGGGGCGCGGACCAAGAGACCCAGTACTTC.